This T cell receptor beta chain was retrieved from a study of blood T cell repertoires in COVID-19. Study overall: In each case, the material was cDNA or gDNA derived from T cells, B-cell-depleted T cells, or PBMCs.

This clone was found a few times. The junction departs from the called germline gene at one end, perhaps through a read error. Using immunoSEQ multiplex PCR, the repertoire was profiled, and TCRdb retains in-frame clones only, with some absent. The profile shows some 240,000 clones, more than 65% of them singletons. Germline loops: CDR1 MNHEY, CDR2 SVGAGI. The CDR3 sequence is 11 residues long. The specimen sequenced was peripheral blood. The source of this sequence is a woman aged 40 to 49 who had recovered from COVID-19. The rearrangement uses TRBV6-5 and TRBJ1-2, with D possibly matching TRBD1 (6 bases). CDR3 bases: TGTGCCAGCAGAACCTCGGGGGGCGTAACATTC. Translated: CASRTSGGVTF.